What follows are 11 T cell receptor beta chains derived from one specimen sequenced in a study of shared clonotypes between healthy human individuals. Libraries were prepared by immunoSEQ multiplex PCR; TCRdb keeps only in-frame clonotypes and omits some of them. The sample yields roughly 120,000 clones, approximately 70% seen once. Sequencing was carried out using memory CD8+ T cells sorted from blood. The sample's subset: CD45RO+ cells pooled with CCR7-negative TemRA cells. The receptors originated from a woman aged 30 to 39 in good health.

This clone was seen only a few times. The rearrangement links TRBV5-1 to TRBJ1-2; D remains unclear. The ends were cut back, 0 bases at V and 4 bases at J, with 7 bases in the middle. Germline lookup yields CDR1 SGHRS and CDR2 YFSETQ. The CDR3 extends over 13 amino acids. Here the CDR3 DNA reads TGCGCCAGCAGCTTGGCCGACGGCTATGGCTACACCTTC. This sequence encodes CASSLADGYGYTF.

This clone was seen only a few times. The chain employs TRBV18 and TRBJ1-2; D possibly corresponds to TRBD1 (5 bases). The CDR3 length is 13 residues. Germline-derived CDR1 and CDR2 are KGHSH and LQKENI. Trimming removed 7 bases at V and 7 bases at J, with 16 bases between. The CDR3: CASYLGADRGYTF. DNA for the CDR3: TGTGCCAGCTATTTAGGGGCCGATCGTGGCTACACCTTC.

This clone was detected once. The rearrangement uses TRBV5-1 and TRBJ2-1; 10 bases map to TRBD2. Losses at the gene ends were 1 base for V and 3 bases for J; bases not matched to a gene: 1. This CDR3 has 15 residues. Germline V lookup: CDR1 SGHRS, CDR2 YFSETQ. The CDR3 sequence is CASSLTSGDYNEQFF. CDR3 DNA: TGCGCCAGCAGCTTGACTAGCGGGGACTACAATGAGCAGTTCTTC.

This clone was seen only a few times. This sequence joins TRBV4-1 and TRBJ2-7; 10 bases are a match to TRBD2. This CDR3 spans 15 amino acids. Trimming removed 0 bases from V and 5 bases from J; junction bases left unmatched: 4. CDR1 and CDR2 from the germline V gene are MGHRA and YSYEKL. The CDR3 nucleotides are TGCGCCAGCAGCCAAGATCGCCTAGCGGGAGACGAGCAGTACTTC. Encoded protein: CASSQDRLAGDEQYF.

The chain recombines TRBV30 with TRBJ2-6, with 9 bases identical to TRBD1. The V gene end was trimmed by 2 bases and the J gene end by 2 bases; junction bases not matched to a gene: 7. The CDR3 runs 17 residues. The germline gives CDR1 GTSNPN, CDR2 SVGIG (reference sequence). DNA for the CDR3: TGTGCCTGGAGTCGGGACAGGGTCCCAACTGGGGCCAACGTCCTGACTTTC. It yields the protein CAWSRDRVPTGANVLTF.

This sequence joins TRBV30 and TRBJ1-1; 8 bases agree with TRBD1. The germline CDR1 and CDR2 sequences are GTSNPN and SVGIG (reference sequence). The trim removed 5 bases at V and 5 bases at J, leaving 10 bases unmatched. This CDR3 region has 14 residues. CDR3 amino acids: CAWLQTGGRTEAFF. The CDR3 bases are TGTGCCTGGCTCCAAACAGGGGGGAGGACTGAAGCTTTCTTT.

This clone came up once. The V and J genes are TRBV10-3 and TRBJ2-7; maybe TRBD2 (6 bases). Trimming took off 5 bases at V and 3 bases at J, with 11 bases between the two ends. The length of the CDR3 is 13 residues. Germline values: CDR1 ENHRY, CDR2 SYGVKD. CDR3 DNA sequence: TGTGCCATCAGTACAGCGGACTACTACGAGCAGTACTTC. Translation gives CAISTADYYEQYF.

The chain is built from TRBV2 and TRBJ1-5; TRBD1 matches 8 bases. Germline V CDR1 and CDR2: SNHLY, FYNNEI. CDR3 size: 14 residues. The junction had 7 bases not matched to a gene; V was cut back by 5 bases and J by 7 bases. The CDR3 nucleotides are TGTGCCAGCAGTTCACAGGGGGTCTGGCAGCCCCAGCATTTT. Its protein product is CASSSQGVWQPQHF.

In its sample, this clone was seen many times. The gene calls are TRBV29-1 and TRBJ2-1, with 11 nucleotides matching TRBD2. The V gene end was trimmed by 7 bases and the J gene end by 6 bases; junction bases not matched to a gene: 8. Germline lookup yields CDR1 SQVTM and CDR2 ANQGSEA. This CDR3 has 14 amino acids. The CDR3 loop reads CSGKLAGEANEQFF. The CDR3 DNA follows: TGCAGCGGCAAACTAGCGGGAGAAGCCAATGAGCAGTTCTTC.

This clone was counted only a few times. The chain is built from TRBV30 and TRBJ1-2, with TRBD1 identical over 10 bases. The ends lost 5 bases at V and 8 bases at J; junction bases unmatched: 11. Germline V gives CDR1 GTSNPN, CDR2 SVGIG (reference sequence). This CDR3 spans 14 amino acids. This chain's CDR3 is CAWSYPGTGVGYTF. The CDR3 DNA sequence: TGTGCCTGGTCGTACCCCGGGACAGGGGTGGGCTACACCTTC.

V is TRBV14 and J is TRBJ1-5; no clear D gene. The CDR3 totals 12 residues. Trimming shortened V by 0 bases and J by 13 bases, and 10 bases separated the two germline ends. The V gene's germline CDR1 is SGHDN and CDR2 FVKESK. In nucleotides, the CDR3 is TGTGCCAGCAGCCAAGATGCGGTGAGGCAGCATTTT. Translation gives CASSQDAVRQHF.